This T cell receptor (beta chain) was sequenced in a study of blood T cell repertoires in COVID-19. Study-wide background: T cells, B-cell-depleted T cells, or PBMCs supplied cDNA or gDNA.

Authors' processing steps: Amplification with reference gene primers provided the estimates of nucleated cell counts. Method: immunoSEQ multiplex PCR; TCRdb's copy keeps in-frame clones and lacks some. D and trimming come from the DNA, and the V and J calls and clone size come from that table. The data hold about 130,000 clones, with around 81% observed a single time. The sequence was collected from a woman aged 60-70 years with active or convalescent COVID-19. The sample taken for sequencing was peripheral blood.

DNA of the CDR3: TGTGCCAGCAGCCCCCCCTGGAGGGGCTCCAAAAACATTCAGTACTTC. It codes for CASSPPWRGSKNIQYF. The genes are TRBV21-1 and TRBJ2-4; TRBD2 is the table's D call, not checked against the DNA. TRBV21-1 is annotated as a pseudogene. This CDR3 spans 16 amino acids.